A selection of T cell receptor beta chains follows, all from one sample in a study of early T cells in non-severe SARS-CoV-2 infection. TCRdb independently ran MiXCR on the 5' RACE reads; one entry per CDR3 protein. Of tens of thousands of distinct CDR3 sequences in the sample, over 4.5% were seen once. What was sequenced was whole blood. All receptors come from an adult who was a healthcare worker with PCR-confirmed SARS-CoV-2 infection or an uninfected control (not recorded which). Both conserved end residues are part of each CDR3. D genes are given only for firm matches. For some rows the clone size is stated as once, few or many, or as a class when expanded; others skip it.

v_gene	j_gene	d_gene	len	abundance	CDR3nt	CDR3aa
TRBV20-1	TRBJ2-5	.	23	many	TGCAGTGCTAGAGACACTAGCCTAATTGCGAGCTGGAGGGGTCAAGGCGTCCAAGAGACCCAGTACTTC	CSARDTSLIASWRGQGVQETQYF
TRBV11-3	TRBJ1-6	TRBD1	14	medium-sized	TGTGCCAGCAGCTCCGGGACAGTGAATTCACCCCTCCACTTT	CASSSGTVNSPLHF
TRBV2	TRBJ1-1	.	13	.	TGTGCCAGCAGTGGGAGGGGGAACACTGAAGCTTTCTTT	CASSGRGNTEAFF
TRBV20-1	TRBJ2-5	TRBD1	14	many	TGCAGTGCCTCCCCGGGGACAGACCAAGAGACCCAGTACTTC	CSASPGTDQETQYF
TRBV6-5	TRBJ1-1	.	15	.	TGTGCCAGCAGTTCACCTACTAGGTCGAACACTGAAGCTTTCTTT	CASSSPTRSNTEAFF
TRBV12-3/TRBV12-4	TRBJ2-7	.	14	many	TGTGCCAGCAGTCCGAGACCACGCTCCTACGAGCAGTACTTC	CASSPRPRSYEQYF
TRBV7-9	TRBJ1-3	.	16	many	TGTGCCAGCAGCTACCCCCAGGGATACTCTGGAAACACCATATATTTT	CASSYPQGYSGNTIYF
TRBV2	TRBJ2-3	TRBD1	15	.	TGTGCCAGCAGTGAAGACAGGGGCGCTCGGAATACGCAGTATTTT	CASSEDRGARNTQYF
TRBV7-2	TRBJ1-1	.	13	many	TGTGCCAGCAGCCCTAGACGGAACACTGAAGCTTTCTTT	CASSPRRNTEAFF
TRBV12-3/TRBV12-4	TRBJ1-2	TRBD1	15	.	TGTGCCAGCAGTCCGGGACAGGGGCTTTTCTATGGCTACACCTTC	CASSPGQGLFYGYTF
TRBV12-3/TRBV12-4	TRBJ2-5	TRBD2	14	.	TGTGCCAGCAGTACTACCAGCGGGAAGGAGACCCAGTACTTC	CASSTTSGKETQYF
TRBV27	TRBJ1-2	TRBD1	15	few	TGTGCCAGCAGTTTATTGGGACAGGGGGCTGATGGCTACACCTTC	CASSLLGQGADGYTF
TRBV15	TRBJ2-1	.	16	many	TGTGCCACCAGCAGAGATCGGCGAGAGTGGGACAATGAGCAGTTCTTC	CATSRDRREWDNEQFF
TRBV7-9	TRBJ1-2	TRBD1	16	many	TGTGCCAGCAGCCTTACTCTGGGGACAGCTAACTATGGCTACACCTTC	CASSLTLGTANYGYTF
TRBV11-2	TRBJ2-7	.	12	.	TGTGCCAGCAGGTTTACAGGGTTCGAGCAGTACTTC	CASRFTGFEQYF
TRBV6-6	TRBJ1-4	.	14	.	TGTGCCAGCAGTTACTCCGGAGAAAATGAAAAACTGTTTTTT	CASSYSGENEKLFF
TRBV20-1	TRBJ2-3	TRBD2	15	many	TGCAGTGCTCAGGCCCCTAGCGGGGGCACAGATACGCAGTATTTT	CSAQAPSGGTDTQYF
TRBV7-2	TRBJ2-1	.	13	many	TGTGCCAGCAGAAATCCGAGCGGGAATGAGCAGTTCTTC	CASRNPSGNEQFF
TRBV6-5	TRBJ2-7	.	14	many	TGTGCCAGCAGCCCAAACAGCCCGAGTTCGGTGCAGTACTTC	CASSPNSPSSVQYF
TRBV6-1	TRBJ2-7	TRBD1	14	.	TGTGCCAGCAGTGGAGGACAGGGCTACTACGAGCAGTACTTC	CASSGGQGYYEQYF
TRBV6-1	TRBJ2-1	TRBD2	15	.	TGTGCCAGCAGTGACGAACTAGCGGGGGTCGGTGAGCAGTTCTTC	CASSDELAGVGEQFF
TRBV27	TRBJ2-3	.	14	many	TGTGCCAGCCTTTCCCACAGGCGGGGTGATACGCAGTATTTT	CASLSHRRGDTQYF
TRBV7-2	TRBJ1-2	.	12	many	TGTGCCAGCAGCTTAGAGGGGCTCGGCTACACCTTC	CASSLEGLGYTF
TRBV7-9	TRBJ2-7	.	15	many	TGTGCCAGCAGCTTAGAGAGCGTAGATTTCGACGAGCAGTACTTC	CASSLESVDFDEQYF
TRBV19	TRBJ1-5	TRBD1	17	many	TGTGCCAGTAGTTCCCGTTCTTGGACAGGGAGCCGTCAGCCCCAGCATTTT	CASSSRSWTGSRQPQHF
TRBV29-1	TRBJ2-3	.	13	few	TGCAGCGTTGAAGTGAAAGGCACAGATACGCAGTATTTT	CSVEVKGTDTQYF
TRBV30	TRBJ2-1	TRBD2	15	many	TGTGCCTGGAGTAGACTAGCGACTTCCTACAATGAGCAGTTCTTC	CAWSRLATSYNEQFF
TRBV6-1	TRBJ2-7	.	13	.	TGTGCCAGCCAGGACGGCAGCTCCTACGAGCAGTACTTC	CASQDGSSYEQYF
TRBV15	TRBJ1-2	.	15	.	TGTGCCACCAGCAGAGGGGGATTGTTTGGCTATGGCTACACCTTC	CATSRGGLFGYGYTF
TRBV6-1	TRBJ2-7	TRBD2	15	few	TGTGCCAGCAGTAGTCAGCGGGGGAACTCCTACGAGCAGTACTTC	CASSSQRGNSYEQYF
TRBV6-6	TRBJ1-2	.	14	many	TGTGCCAGCAGTTACGAAGGACAGAGCTATGGCTACACCTTC	CASSYEGQSYGYTF
TRBV19	TRBJ2-7	TRBD1	14	many	TGTGCCAGTAGATCGCCGACAGGGACCTACGAGCAGTACTTC	CASRSPTGTYEQYF
TRBV29-1	TRBJ2-3	TRBD2	15	.	TGCAGCGTTGAGCCCGGCGCGGGGGGCACAGATACGCAGTATTTT	CSVEPGAGGTDTQYF
TRBV18	TRBJ2-6	.	17	many	TGTGCCAGCTCACCGGGGCAGGGCCCCTCTGGGGCCAACGTCCTGACTTTC	CASSPGQGPSGANVLTF
TRBV3-1	TRBJ1-1	.	14	few	TGTGCCAGCAGCCAAGATCCCTGGGGGACTGAAGCTTTCTTT	CASSQDPWGTEAFF
TRBV25-1	TRBJ2-1	.	16	many	TGTGCCAGCAGTGCCGAAGCGGGCGATTCCTACAATGAGCAGTTCTTC	CASSAEAGDSYNEQFF
TRBV12-3/TRBV12-4	TRBJ2-7	.	13	many	TGTGCCAGCAGTTTAGAAAGGGCACGCGAGCAGTACTTC	CASSLERAREQYF
TRBV11-2	TRBJ1-2	TRBD1	14	many	TGTGCCAGCAGCTCCCGACAGGGAGACTATGGCTACACCTTC	CASSSRQGDYGYTF
TRBV19	TRBJ2-2	.	14	many	TGTGCCAGTATGTGGGGGACGAACACCGGGGAGCTGTTTTTT	CASMWGTNTGELFF
TRBV5-1	TRBJ2-7	TRBD1	15	large	TGCGCCAGCAACAATAGGGACAGGGCCGCCTACGAGCAGTACTTC	CASNNRDRAAYEQYF
TRBV30	TRBJ2-7	TRBD2	14	.	TGTGCCTGGAGTGGCCTTAGCGGGAGTTTCGAGCAGTACTTC	CAWSGLSGSFEQYF
TRBV20-1	TRBJ1-4	TRBD1	17	.	TGCAGTGCTAGAGATCCGGGACAGGGAGCAACTAATGAAAAACTGTTTTTT	CSARDPGQGATNEKLFF